The clone carrying this T cell receptor beta chain has a count of ten or more. Its antigen is not known. The sample belongs to a study of human T cells and chemical hapten exposure. Looking at the study overall: Alopecia areata, totalis or universalis was found in mostly female patients. Study-wide findings and caveats: Expanded TCR counts at PT1 went up together with patch test score, a positive correlation. Counts of TCRs above 1 in 1000 frequency stayed unchanged with DPC sensitization. As the donors had alopecia, their immune response may differ from healthy people's.

Noted time point: pre-sensitization, week 0. The treatment was: therapeutic diphenylcyclopropenone sensitization with weekly scalp DPC. CDR1 and CDR2 (germline): MNHNY, SVGAGI (reference sequence). The CDR3 is 12 residues long. Trimming stripped 0 bases from V and 7 bases from J, with 7 bases between. MiXCR was run by TCRdb on the RACE reads, yielding one entry per CDR3 protein. The sample yields a few hundred thousand distinct CDR3 sequences, 7.5% to 9% seen once. The V and J genes are TRBV6-6 and TRBJ2-7; tentatively, D is TRBD2 (5 bases). This TCR was recovered from a woman in her thirties or forties with alopecia areata. Some clones in this sample may be carry-over from other donors' samples. The sequencing used whole blood, collected in connection with sensitization to the hapten diphenylcyclopropenone (DPC). CDR3 protein: CASSYSTGEQYF. DNA for the CDR3: TGTGCCAGCAGTTACTCCACGGGGGAGCAGTACTTC.